This entry features one T cell receptor beta chain sequence. The entry originates in a study of blood T cell repertoires in COVID-19. For the study at large: Samples taken during acute and convalescent COVID-19 were collected in the United States, Italy and Spain.

Deletions cut 2 bases from V and 5 bases from J, with 6 bases between. This CDR3 has 12 residues. CDR1 is ENHRY, CDR2 SYGVKD, per germline. The data were produced by immunoSEQ multiplex PCR, yet TCRdb's version contains in-frame clones alone and is incomplete. The repertoire includes approximately 390,000 clones, about 86% of them detected once, and approximately 9.3% sits in the top ten. Participants' own reports of clinical history determined their cohort assignment. Symptom resolution, clearance, or two negative PCRs marked the recovered donors of Cohort 3. This chain connects TRBV10-3 to TRBJ2-5, with D maybe TRBD2 (6 bases). Sample: PBMCs or T cells enriched from blood (not recorded which). This sequence was found in a woman aged 45 to 65 who had recovered from COVID-19. In DNA form, the CDR3 reads TGTGCCATCAGTGAGGGGGGGGAGACCCAGTACTTC. Protein sequence: CAISEGGETQYF.